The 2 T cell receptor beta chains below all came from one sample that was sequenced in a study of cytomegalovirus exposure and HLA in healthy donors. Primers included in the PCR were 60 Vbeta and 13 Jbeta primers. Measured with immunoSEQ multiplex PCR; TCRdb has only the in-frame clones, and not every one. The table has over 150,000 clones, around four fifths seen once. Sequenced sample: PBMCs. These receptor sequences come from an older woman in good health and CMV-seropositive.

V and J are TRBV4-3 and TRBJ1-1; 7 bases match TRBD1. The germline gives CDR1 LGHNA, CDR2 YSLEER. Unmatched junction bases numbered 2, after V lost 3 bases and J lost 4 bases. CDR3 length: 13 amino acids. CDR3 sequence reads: CASSQEGATEAFF. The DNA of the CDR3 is TGCGCCAGCAGCCAGGAGGGGGCCACTGAAGCTTTCTTT.

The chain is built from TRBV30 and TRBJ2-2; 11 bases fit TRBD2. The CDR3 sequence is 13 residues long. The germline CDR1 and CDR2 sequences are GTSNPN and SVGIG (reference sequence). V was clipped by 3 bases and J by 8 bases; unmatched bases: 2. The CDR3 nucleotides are TGTGCCTGGAGGACTAGCGGGGTTGGGGAGCTGTTTTTT. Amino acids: CAWRTSGVGELFF.